These 24 T cell receptor beta chains were all obtained from the same sample, sequenced in a study of cytomegalovirus exposure and HLA in healthy donors. The PCR used 60 Vbeta and 13 Jbeta primers. Sequenced by immunoSEQ multiplex PCR; TCRdb stores in-frame clones only, minus some. The sample contains 180,000 or so clones, around four fifths of which appear only once. Material: PBMCs. These receptors originate from a female donor in good health and CMV-seronegative.

This clone was observed a handful of times. This chain's CDR3 is CASDGGDGRNTEAFF. The DNA for the CDR3 is TGTGCCAGCGATGGAGGGGATGGCAGGAACACTGAAGCTTTCTTT. This chain uses TRBV7-9 with TRBJ1-1, with D possibly being TRBD1 (5 bases). CDR1 is SEHNR, CDR2 FQNEAQ, per germline (reference sequence). This CDR3 is 15 amino acids long. V shed 8 bases and J shed 1 base, with 17 bases lying between them.

The J gene is TRBJ1-5, the V gene TRBV6-1; 8 nucleotides agree with TRBD1. The trim removed 4 bases at V and 2 bases at J, leaving 7 bases unmatched. CDR1 MNHNS and CDR2 SASEGT come from the germline V gene. The CDR3 extends over 16 amino acids. CDR3 bases: TGTGCCAGCAGTGCACGAACAGGGGGAGGCAATCAGCCCCAGCATTTT. Its protein product is CASSARTGGGNQPQHF.

This chain links TRBV15 with TRBJ2-2, with D uncertain. This CDR3 comprises 15 residues. V was clipped by 1 base and J by 1 base, with 7 bases between them. Germline V lookup: CDR1 LNHNV, CDR2 YYDKDF (reference sequence). The CDR3, as DNA: TGTGCCACCAGCAGAGTGCAGGAGAACACCGGGGAGCTGTTTTTT. Translated, it gives CATSRVQENTGELFF.

The chain is built from TRBV27 and TRBJ1-1; the match to TRBD1 covers 9 bases. Germline CDR1 reads MNHEY; CDR2 reads SMNVEV (reference sequence). The CDR3 sequence is 15 residues long. The V segment lost 4 bases and the J segment 5 bases; nucleotides outside the gene matches: 8. The CDR3 DNA sequence: TGTGCCAGCAGTTGGGACAGGGACCCGGGGACTGAAGCTTTCTTT. As protein: CASSWDRDPGTEAFF.

The J gene is TRBJ2-2, the V gene TRBV5-1; 7 nucleotides line up with TRBD2. Germline V gene lookup returns CDR1 SGHRS and CDR2 YFSETQ. This CDR3 has 17 residues. Trimming took 2 bases from V and 0 from J; bases not matched to a gene: 7. This CDR3 reads CASSLEAGPPNTGELFF. CDR3 sequence (DNA): TGCGCCAGCAGCTTAGAAGCGGGGCCTCCGAACACCGGGGAGCTGTTTTTT.

The chain recombines TRBV9 with TRBJ1-1; tentatively, D is TRBD1 (5 bases). Between the trimmed V and J ends, which lost 3 bases and 4 bases, there was a span of 22 bases. The CDR3 runs to 17 residues. Germline-derived CDR1 and CDR2 are SGDLS and YYNGEE. This CDR3 reads CASSALGGVGVGTEAFF. As DNA, the CDR3 is TGTGCCAGCAGCGCCTTGGGGGGGGTTGGGGTGGGCACTGAAGCTTTCTTT.

The CDR3 DNA sequence: TGTGCCAGCAGTCCGGGACTAGCGGGCTCCGGGGAGCTGTTTTTT. Protein: CASSPGLAGSGELFF. The chain is built from TRBV28 and TRBJ2-2, with TRBD2 matching over 12 bases. The J segment lost 6 bases and the V segment lost 5 bases, leaving 4 bases of the junction unmatched. CDR3 length: 15 residues. Germline V gene lookup returns CDR1 MDHEN and CDR2 SYDVKM.

About this clone: Germline and junction disagree at one end, which may indicate a read error. The gene calls are TRBV4-1 and TRBJ2-7; 8 nucleotides agree with TRBD1. This CDR3 contains 13 residues. Germline V lookup: CDR1 MGHRA, CDR2 YSYEKL. CDR3 DNA sequence: TGCGCCAGCAGCCCCGGGACAGGCTACGCGCAGTACTTC. This sequence encodes CASSPGTGYAQYF.

The chain is built from TRBV13 and TRBJ1-4, with D possibly being TRBD1 (5 bases). V lost 7 bases, J lost 5 bases, and 8 bases lay in between. The germline CDR1 and CDR2 sequences are PRHDT and FYEKMQ (reference sequence). The CDR3 length is 12 residues. In nucleotides, the CDR3 is TGTGCCAGCAAGGCAGGGAATGAAAAACTGTTTTTT. It codes for CASKAGNEKLFF.

The V and J genes are TRBV2 and TRBJ1-6; 8 bases align to TRBD1. V shed 8 bases and J 3 bases; nucleotides not matched to a gene: 12. In germline, CDR1 is SNHLY, CDR2 FYNNEI. The length of the CDR3 is 17 residues. CDR3 amino acids: CASHSPRQGSYNSPLHF. The CDR3 DNA sequence: TGTGCCAGCCATTCTCCCCGACAGGGGAGCTATAATTCACCCCTCCACTTT. The whole variable domain, remainder taken from reference TRBV2 and TRBJ1-6, is EPEVTQTPSHQVTQMGQEVILRCVPISNHLYFYWYRQILGQKVEFLVSFYNNEISEKSEIFDDQFSVERPDGSNFTLKIRSTKLEDSAMYFCASHSPRQGSYNSPLHFGNGTRLTVT.

The V and J genes are TRBV5-6 and TRBJ2-5; tentatively, D is TRBD2 (5 bases). The CDR3 consists of 13 residues. V shed 0 bases and J shed 4 bases, with 7 bases lying between them. Germline V lookup: CDR1 SGHDT, CDR2 YYEEEE. CDR3 sequence reads: CASSLAGLETQYF. In nucleotides, the CDR3 is TGTGCCAGCAGCTTGGCGGGATTAGAGACCCAGTACTTC.

In this sample, this clone turned up once. The V and J genes are TRBV28 and TRBJ2-4, with D maybe TRBD1 (6 bases). The CDR3 totals 12 residues. Trimming shortened V by 11 bases and J by 6 bases, and 14 bases separated the two germline ends. The germline V gene has CDR1 MDHEN and CDR2 SYDVKM. The CDR3 spells CALEGGRNIQYF. Here the CDR3 DNA reads TGTGCCCTGGAAGGGGGTAGAAACATTCAGTACTTC.

This clone has just a few counts. This CDR3 is CASSLAGHLEKLFF. The CDR3, as DNA: TGCGCCAGCAGCTTGGCCGGACACTTAGAAAAACTGTTTTTT. This chain joins TRBV5-1 and TRBJ1-4; a weak D match, TRBD1 (5 bases). The germline CDR1 and CDR2 sequences are SGHRS and YFSETQ. The CDR3 is 14 amino acids. V lost 0 bases and J 8 bases, leaving 11 bases between the germline ends.

Of note for this clone: The junction and the germline gene differ at one end; a read error may be behind it. CDR3 sequence reads: CASSLGRTGNTIYF. The CDR3 nucleotides are TGTGCCAGCAGCCTAGGGCGAACGGGAAACACCATATATTTT. The chain uses TRBV13 and TRBJ1-3; D remains ambiguous. The germline gives CDR1 PRHDT, CDR2 FYEKMQ (reference sequence). CDR3 size: 14 residues.

The chain couples TRBV2 to TRBJ1-1; D unclear. Germline assignment: CDR1 SNHLY and CDR2 FYNNEI. Trimming left V 6 bases short and J 1 base short, with 9 bases between. The CDR3 sequence is 13 residues long. CDR3 residues: CASRLDWNTEAFF. The CDR3 DNA follows: TGTGCCAGCAGATTGGACTGGAACACTGAAGCTTTCTTT.

There are a few counts of this clone. This chain joins TRBV14 and TRBJ2-3, with TRBD2 matching over 8 bases. J was trimmed by 2 bases and V by 3 bases; bases with no gene match: 1. The V gene's germline CDR1 is SGHDN and CDR2 FVKESK. The CDR3 has 14 amino acids. The CDR3 here is CASSHSGTTDTQYF. The DNA of the CDR3 is TGTGCCAGCAGCCATAGCGGGACCACAGATACGCAGTATTTT.

This clone has just one count. The rearrangement links TRBV19 to TRBJ2-5; weak D call: TRBD2 (5 bases). Germline assignment: CDR1 LNHDA and CDR2 SQIVND (reference sequence). Trimming stripped 0 bases from V and 5 bases from J, with 7 bases between. The CDR3 totals 13 residues. The CDR3 region is CASSIDGEETQYF. CDR3 DNA sequence: TGTGCCAGTAGTATAGATGGGGAGGAGACCCAGTACTTC. The whole variable domain, filled in from reference TRBV19 and TRBJ2-5, reads DGGITQSPKYLFRKEGQNVTLSCEQNLNHDAMYWYRQDPGQGLRLIYYSQIVNDFQKGDIAEGYSVSREKKESFPLTVTSAQKNPTAFYLCASSIDGEETQYFGPGTRLLVL.

This chain links TRBV9 with TRBJ2-3; D is unclear. Trimming removed 0 bases from V and 1 base from J, with 12 bases in between. Germline lookup yields CDR1 SGDLS and CDR2 YYNGEE. This CDR3 region has 16 residues. CDR3 amino acids: CASSVGLVIGTDTQYF. CDR3 bases: TGTGCCAGCAGCGTAGGGCTAGTTATCGGCACAGATACGCAGTATTTT.

The chain joins TRBV18 to TRBJ2-2; the D gene is possibly TRBD1 (6 bases). CDR3 length: 16 residues. The V gene's germline CDR1 is KGHSH and CDR2 LQKENI. Trimming took off 6 bases at V and 4 bases at J, with 18 bases between the two ends. This CDR3 is CASSPIPSGATGELFF. DNA for the CDR3: TGTGCCAGCTCCCCAATCCCTTCAGGGGCCACCGGGGAGCTGTTTTTT.

This clone was observed a handful of times. The chain has TRBV7-2 and TRBJ2-1, with D unresolved. Germline assignment: CDR1 SGHTA and CDR2 FQGNSA. The CDR3 runs to 13 residues. The germline V and J ends were trimmed by 2 bases and 4 bases, with 6 bases remaining between them. The DNA of the CDR3 is TGTGCCAGCAGCTTACGCAGATACAATGAGCAGTTCTTC. This sequence encodes CASSLRRYNEQFF.

The chain links TRBV28 to TRBJ1-1; no firm D call. This CDR3 spans 14 amino acids. CDR1 is MDHEN and CDR2 is SYDVKM in the germline V gene. V was clipped by 5 bases and J by 6 bases, with 16 bases between them. CDR3 protein: CASSQPFGVAEAFF. In DNA, the CDR3 is TGTGCCAGCAGTCAGCCATTCGGGGTGGCTGAAGCTTTCTTT. The whole variable domain, filled in from reference TRBV28 and TRBJ1-1, reads DVKVTQSSRYLVKRTGEKVFLECVQDMDHENMFWYRQDPGLGLRLIYFSYDVKMKEKGDIPEGYSVSREKKERFSLILESASTNQTSMYLCASSQPFGVAEAFFGQGTRLTVV.

The chain joins TRBV28 to TRBJ1-1; TRBD1 agrees at 8 bases. Trimming removed 10 bases from V and 1 base from J; junction bases left unmatched: 5. The germline CDR1 and CDR2 sequences are MDHEN and SYDVKM. The CDR3 runs 13 residues. Here the CDR3 DNA reads TGTGCCACCCCAGGGACAGGGAACACTGAAGCTTTCTTT. Translation gives CATPGTGNTEAFF.

This clone was seen a single time. The chain recombines TRBV2 with TRBJ2-2, with D perhaps matching TRBD2 (5 bases). The germline gives CDR1 SNHLY, CDR2 FYNNEI. This CDR3 has 14 residues. V lost 8 bases and J lost 1, with 11 bases in between. CDR3 in DNA: TGTGCCAGCCGACCCGGACTGAACACCGGGGAGCTGTTTTTT. It encodes CASRPGLNTGELFF.

The genes are TRBV4-2 and TRBJ1-1; possibly TRBD1 for D (6 bases). The CDR3 length is 17 residues. The germline CDR1 and CDR2 sequences are LGHNA and YNFKEQ. V was shortened by 1 base and J by 1 base, with 16 bases between the two germline ends. As DNA, the CDR3 is TGTGCCAGCAGCCAAGTACGGGGGGGGGCGAAGAACACTGAAGCTTTCTTT. It translates to CASSQVRGGAKNTEAFF.